This TCR beta chain was documented in a study of radiation and T cells in renal cell carcinoma (dated by TCRdb to about 2020). About the study as a whole: The samples were drawn from a clinical trial, where primary renal cell carcinomas were treated with 15 Gy of stereotactic body radiation therapy and then removed by nephrectomy 4 weeks afterward. A total of roughly 53 samples underwent TCR beta sequencing, made up of approximately 26 tumors and some 27 peripheral blood samples. Across all 50 or so samples, 3,800,000 or so unique CDR3 nucleotide sequences encoding some 2.6 million unique CDR3 amino acid sequences were identified. What the work shows at the level of the full study, not this receptor alone: Blood repertoire dynamics were not followed beyond 4 weeks after treatment. An increase in top tumor clonotypes in blood was observed from baseline to 2 weeks post-radiation, followed by contraction by 4 weeks, which was taken to suggest transient expansion of tumor-resident clones. Because no pretreatment tumor biopsies were available, whether clonotypes were present in the tumor at baseline could not be determined. With a single-armed trial design, the study had no way to address how radiation dose or scheduling affects the TCR repertoire.

As concerns this clone: Its antigen is still unknown. It has no much larger one-base neighbor in the sample; base qualities were not kept.

The sample's time point, from its label and the paper: baseline pretreatment blood. Taken with the paper, the label for treatment or condition translates to: 15 Gy SBRT to primary tumor, nephrectomy 4 weeks later. To follow tumor-enriched clonotypes, peripheral blood was collected serially from radiation-treated patients at baseline and again at 2 weeks and 4 weeks after SBRT. Every patient had renal cell carcinoma of clear cell pathology. The QIAamp DNA Blood Mini Kit (Qiagen) was used to prepare genomic DNA for TCR sequencing. Samples were included in the analyses only if all quality control checks were passed. Following the manufacturer's recommendations, the immunoSEQ kit was used to generate TCR beta libraries from genomic DNA. To prepare the libraries, a first multiplex PCR with proprietary primers was run, followed by a second PCR that added unique barcodes, and a bead cleanup was done after each round. Each sample batch included a kit-provided positive control reaction and a negative control reaction. The final libraries underwent checking on an Agilent 4200 TapeStation D1000 ScreenTape, volumetric pooling, and quantification by qPCR. Sequencing ran on an Illumina NextSeq500 with a MidOutput 150-cycle cartridge, using 156 Read1 and 15 Index1 cycles with kit custom primers. The pooled library was loaded at roughly 0.98 pM with a 20% PhiX control spike-in. Processing in the source paper ran as follows. The vendor-processed data were analyzed in R, and a clonotype was defined as all T cells that share the same CDR3 nucleotide sequence. In the clone abundance analyses, frequencies in each sample were normalized to that sample's 10,000 most abundant clones. Public T cell clones, averaging fewer than five per sample, were removed before analysis. A difference in abundance of at least 32-fold between compartments was used to define tumor-enriched and baseline blood-enriched clonotypes. Clonotypes expanded or contracted between blood time points were identified with a beta-binomial differential abundance model. Tumor-blood repertoire similarity was measured with the Baroni-Urbani and Buser coefficient, and group comparisons used two-tailed Wilcoxon tests in R. TCRdb limited this immuneACCESS table to in-frame rearrangements with V and J called. A share of clones is missing; checked studies link under half to unresolved V genes, and the rest is unexplained. That table is the source of V, J and clone size, and D and trimming were worked out from the DNA. Here the sample has approximately 150,000 clones; over 65% occur a single time. Jointly, the top ten make up around 21% of the sample.

V trim: 1 base; J trim: 3 bases; unmatched bases: 13. CDR1 is given as MNHNS and CDR2 as SASEGT, both from the germline V gene. Its CDR3 holds 18 amino acids, cysteine through phenylalanine. Of the read, only the CDR3 DNA is kept; its 54 bases are in frame from base 1. Sample: blood, taken from a patient whose treatment included radiotherapy and nephrectomy. This TCR came from a woman aged 45-60 years with renal cell carcinoma. This receptor chain uses TRBV6-1 and TRBJ2-7; 9 of the junction bases match TRBD1. The CDR3 has the sequence CASSEGMGRWDRDYEQYF. The sequence in DNA is TGTGCCAGCAGTGAAGGTATGGGGAGATGGGACAGGGACTACGAGCAGTACTTC.